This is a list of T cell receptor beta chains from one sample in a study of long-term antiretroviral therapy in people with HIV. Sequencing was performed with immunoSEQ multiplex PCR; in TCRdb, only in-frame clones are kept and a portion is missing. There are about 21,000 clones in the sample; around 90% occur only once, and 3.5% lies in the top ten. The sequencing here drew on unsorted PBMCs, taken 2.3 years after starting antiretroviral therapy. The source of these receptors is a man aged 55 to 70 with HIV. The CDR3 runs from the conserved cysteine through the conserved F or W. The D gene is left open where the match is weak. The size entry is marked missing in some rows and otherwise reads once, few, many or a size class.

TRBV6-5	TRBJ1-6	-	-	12	CASSYSGSPLHF	TGTGCCAGCAGTTACTCGGGCTCACCCCTCCACTTT
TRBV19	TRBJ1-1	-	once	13	CASKTAKNTEAFF	TGTGCCAGTAAAACAGCGAAGAACACTGAAGCTTTCTTT
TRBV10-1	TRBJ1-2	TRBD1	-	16	CASSDAGTGLTSGYTF	TGCGCCAGCAGTGATGCCGGGACAGGGTTAACAAGTGGCTACACCTTC
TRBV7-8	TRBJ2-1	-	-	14	CASSLTEYYNEQFF	TGTGCCAGCAGCTTAACGGAATACTACAATGAGCAGTTCTTC
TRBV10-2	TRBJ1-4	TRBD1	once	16	CASSDPGTATNEKLFF	TGCGCCAGCAGTGACCCGGGGACAGCAACTAATGAAAAACTGTTTTTT
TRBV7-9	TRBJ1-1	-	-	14	CASSLVQGNTEAFF	TGTGCCAGCAGCTTAGTCCAGGGGAACACTGAAGCTTTCTTT
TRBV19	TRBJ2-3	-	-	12	CASSIYGDTQYF	TGTGCCAGTAGTATATACGGAGATACGCAGTATTTT
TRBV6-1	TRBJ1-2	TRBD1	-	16	CASSAPPGQGTYGYTF	TGTGCCAGCAGTGCACCGCCGGGACAGGGGACTTATGGCTACACCTTC
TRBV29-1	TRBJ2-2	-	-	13	CSVEVDFTGELFF	TGCAGCGTTGAAGTCGACTTCACCGGGGAGCTGTTTTTT
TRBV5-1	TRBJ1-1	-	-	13	CASSAGGGTEAFF	TGCGCCAGCAGCGCAGGTGGGGGGACTGAAGCTTTCTTT
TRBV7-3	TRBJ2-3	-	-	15	CASSLLGGPTDTQYF	TGTGCCAGCAGCTTACTCGGGGGCCCAACAGATACGCAGTATTTT
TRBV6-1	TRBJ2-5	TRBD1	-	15	CASSEVQTGSETQYF	TGTGCCAGCAGTGAAGTACAGACAGGGTCGGAGACCCAGTACTTC
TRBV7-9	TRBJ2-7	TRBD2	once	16	CASSLGLAGAPYEQYF	TGTGCCAGCAGCCTTGGACTAGCGGGGGCCCCCTACGAGCAGTACTTC
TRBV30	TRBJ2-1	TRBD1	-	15	CAWSVIQGALFGQFF	TGTGCCTGGAGTGTCATCCAGGGGGCCCTATTTGGGCAGTTCTTC
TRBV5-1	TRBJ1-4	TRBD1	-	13	CASSTGQGEKLFF	TGCGCCAGCAGTACGGGACAGGGCGAAAAACTGTTTTTT
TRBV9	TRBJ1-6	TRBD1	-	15	CASSDIRGGESPLHF	TGTGCCAGCAGCGATATCAGGGGGGGAGAGTCACCCCTCCACTTT
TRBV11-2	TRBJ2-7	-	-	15	CASSLVGRPDYEQYF	TGTGCCAGCAGCTTAGTTGGGAGGCCGGACTACGAGCAGTACTTC
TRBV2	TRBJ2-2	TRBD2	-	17	CASRTLLAGGYTGELFF	TGTGCCAGCAGGACCTTACTAGCGGGGGGGTACACCGGGGAGCTGTTTTTT
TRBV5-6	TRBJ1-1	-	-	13	CASSPDAGTRAFF	TGTGCCAGCAGCCCCGACGCCGGGACGCGAGCTTTCTTT
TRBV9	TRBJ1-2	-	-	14	CASSVASGAYGYTF	TGTGCCAGCAGCGTGGCGTCGGGGGCTTATGGCTACACCTTC
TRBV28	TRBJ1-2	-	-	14	CASCVTPYNYGYTF	TGTGCCTCATGCGTGACACCATATAACTATGGCTACACCTTC
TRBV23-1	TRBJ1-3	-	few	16	CASSQSRGLSGNTIYF	TGCGCCAGCAGTCAATCAAGGGGCCTCTCTGGAAACACCATATATTTT
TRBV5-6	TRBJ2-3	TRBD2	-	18	CASSLATSGLTTTDTQYF	TGTGCCAGCAGCTTGGCGACTAGCGGGCTCACTACCACAGATACGCAGTATTTT
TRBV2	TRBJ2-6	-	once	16	CASSRAGTSGANVLTF	TGTGCCAGCAGTAGGGCGGGGACCTCTGGGGCCAACGTCCTGACTTTC
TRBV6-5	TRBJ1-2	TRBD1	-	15	CASSFWTGRIYGYTF	TGTGCCAGCAGTTTTTGGACAGGGAGGATCTATGGCTACACCTTC
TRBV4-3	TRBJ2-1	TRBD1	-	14	CASSHLDRDNEQFF	TGCGCCAGCAGCCACCTGGACAGGGATAATGAGCAGTTCTTC
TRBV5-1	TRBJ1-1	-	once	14	CASIPAPGNTEAFF	TGCGCCAGCATCCCCGCACCAGGGAACACTGAAGCTTTCTTT
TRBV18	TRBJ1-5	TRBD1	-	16	CASSAGQGARNQPQHF	TGTGCCAGCTCAGCAGGACAGGGGGCCCGCAATCAGCCCCAGCATTTT
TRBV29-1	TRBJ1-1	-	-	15	CSVDPGKVYNTEAFF	TGCAGCGTTGATCCCGGGAAAGTTTACAACACTGAAGCTTTCTTT